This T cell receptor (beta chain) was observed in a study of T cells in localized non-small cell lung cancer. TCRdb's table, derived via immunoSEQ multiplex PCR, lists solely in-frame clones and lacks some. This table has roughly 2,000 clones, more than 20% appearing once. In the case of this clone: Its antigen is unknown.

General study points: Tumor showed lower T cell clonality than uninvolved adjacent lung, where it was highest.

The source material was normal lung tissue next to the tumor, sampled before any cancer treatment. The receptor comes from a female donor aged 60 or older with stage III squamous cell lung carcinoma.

CDR3: CASSAPGPGGLAGTYNEQFF. The CDR3 bases are TGTGCCAGCAGCGCCCCTGGTCCAGGAGGACTAGCGGGAACCTACAATGAGCAGTTCTTC. The chain recombines TRBV9 with TRBJ2-1; 12 positions match TRBD2. The J segment lost 2 bases and the V segment lost 3 bases, leaving 15 bases of the junction unmatched. CDR3 size: 20 residues. The germline V gene has CDR1 SGDLS and CDR2 YYNGEE.